The present entry profiles one TCR delta chain with its context. Its antigen is unidentified. The V end lost 4 bases, the J end lost 8 bases, and 35 bases lay between the germline ends. CDR3 length equals 20 residues. Germline V gene lookup returns CDR1 TSWWSYY and CDR2 QGS. The data were taken from a study of Vδ1+ human thymocytes. Findings and limits, study-wide: Thymic TRG and TRD repertoires appeared highly polyclonal. TRG sequences recurred across donors, whereas TRD sequences stayed essentially private. Approximately 20% of thymic delta-chain sequences were Vdelta2, with few Vdelta3, unlike blood Vdelta1+ controls.

RNA was extracted from the cells and then reverse transcribed. Pooled V-gene forward primers with one constant-region reverse primer generated the CDR3 amplicons by multiplex PCR. TCRdb reanalysed the multiplex PCR reads with CATT. The sample contains over 45,000 delta-chain clones, approximately 15% of which appear only once. The chain couples TRDV1 to TRDJ1, with a weak D call TRDD2 (6 bases). The clonotype was recovered from a girl under three years old who had congenital heart surgery. The sample consisted of Vdelta1+ gamma-delta thymocytes from the thymus. The subset is: FACS-sorted CD3+ TCRalphabeta- TCRVdelta1+ TCRVdelta2- thymocytes. DNA of the CDR3: TGTGCTCTTGGGGCCCCAGATCCCGTCCTACGAGGGTCCCCCGCGATAAAACTCATCTTT. This encodes CALGAPDPVLRGSPAIKLIF.